Listed here are 27 T cell receptor beta chains from one sample, sequenced in a study of blood T cells in healthy people across ages (dated by TCRdb to about 2015). The library was generated by 5' RACE. The listed sequencing device is Illumina HiSeq 2500. The second PCR ran for about 6 to 12 cycles and used a J-beta primer mix along with a sample-barcoded 5' primer. TCRdb's own reprocessing of the public reads used fastp at Q25 and MiXCR and kept productive beta chains. Rows merge per CDR3 protein into single entries with the most common DNA and genes. The sample profile shows 950,000 to 1,200,000 distinct CDR3 sequences; around two fifths of them were found once. Jointly, the top ten make up around 12% of the sample. Sample: blood. The receptor source for this set is a man aged 18 to 29 in good health.

In this sample, this clonotype turned up a few times. The V gene is TRBV20-1, the J gene TRBJ1-1, with a possible D match to TRBD1 (5 bases). CDR1 is DFQATT and CDR2 is SNEGSKA in the germline V gene (reference sequence). This CDR3 is built from 13 residues. The V and J ends lost 5 bases and 7 bases respectively, with 17 bases between them. This CDR3 reads CSAPTSQGGEAFF. The CDR3 DNA follows: TGCAGTGCTCCAACGTCGCAGGGCGGTGAAGCTTTCTTT.

The chain recombines TRBV27 with TRBJ2-1; 14 bases match TRBD2. With V trimmed by 3 bases and J by 9 bases, 16 bases remained unmatched. The V gene's germline CDR1 is MNHEY and CDR2 SMNVEV (reference sequence). The length of the CDR3 is 19 residues. The CDR3 protein is CASSFTGLAGGLAAGEQFF. For the CDR3, the DNA is TGTGCCAGCAGTTTCACCGGACTAGCGGGGGGCCTCGCCGCCGGTGAGCAGTTCTTC.

This chain joins TRBV7-2 and TRBJ2-4, with D hard to call. V lost 4 bases, J lost 0 bases, and 13 bases lay in between. The CDR3 loop spans 16 amino acids. Germline V lookup: CDR1 SGHTA, CDR2 FQGNSA. CDR3 loop: CASSYPELLAKNIQYF. The CDR3 DNA follows: TGTGCCAGCAGCTACCCAGAGTTACTAGCCAAAAACATTCAGTACTTC.

V is TRBV18 and J is TRBJ1-1, with TRBD1 identical over 7 bases. Germline V lookup: CDR1 KGHSH, CDR2 LQKENI. The CDR3 has 15 amino acids. V was clipped by 4 bases and J by 2 bases; unmatched bases: 7. CDR3 sequence (DNA): TGTGCCAGCTCACGGGCTCGGGACAGCAACACTGAAGCTTTCTTT. It specifies CASSRARDSNTEAFF.

The CDR3 region has the DNA TGTGCCAGCAGCCCGGTTTCTGTAGGGTTACGTTTAGGCACCGGGGAGCTGTTTTTT. The encoded protein is CASSPVSVGLRLGTGELFF. The chain employs TRBV7-2 and TRBJ2-2; D not certain. The V end lost 5 bases, the J end lost 4 bases, and 26 bases lay between the germline ends. CDR3 length equals 19 residues. The germline V gene encodes CDR1 SGHTA and CDR2 FQGNSA.

There are a few counts of this clonotype. In DNA, the CDR3 is TGTGCCAGCAGTTTATCCCGAGCAGCCGATACGCAGTATTTT. Its protein is CASSLSRAADTQYF. V usage is TRBV27 and J usage is TRBJ2-3; D is uncertain. Germline V gives CDR1 MNHEY, CDR2 SMNVEV (reference sequence). Trimming removed 0 bases at V and 6 bases at J, with 10 bases between. This CDR3 has 14 amino acids.

The chain has TRBV4-1 and TRBJ1-1; D is uncertain. Germline CDR1 and CDR2: MGHRA and YSYEKL. CDR3 length equals 15 residues. Trimming stripped 4 bases from V and 3 bases from J, with 15 bases between. The CDR3 loop reads CASSPRPGLDTEAFF. Here the CDR3 DNA reads TGCGCCAGCAGCCCACGTCCGGGGTTGGACACTGAAGCTTTCTTT.

This clonotype was seen a handful of times. The V gene is TRBV27, the J gene TRBJ1-2; unclear D gene. CDR3 length equals 16 residues. Trimming left V 2 bases short and J 3 bases short, with 16 bases between. The V gene's germline CDR1 is MNHEY and CDR2 SMNVEV (reference sequence). As DNA, the CDR3 is TGTGCCAGCAGTTTAGGGGTCCGTTATGAGGACTATGGCTACACCTTC. It is translated as CASSLGVRYEDYGYTF.

The J gene is TRBJ1-2, the V gene TRBV12-3 or TRBV12-4; D unresolved. V lost 6 bases to trimming and J lost 11 bases, with 19 bases between them. The CDR3 has 13 residues. The CDR3 nucleotides read TGTGCCAGCAGCCTAAGCGTGCCGGGTTTGTACACCTTC. Protein sequence: CASSLSVPGLYTF.

This clonotype was seen only a few times. This chain links TRBV12-3 or TRBV12-4 with TRBJ2-5, with TRBD2 matching 11 bases. The trim removed 6 bases at V and 5 bases at J, leaving 5 bases unmatched. This CDR3 is 14 amino acids long. The DNA for the CDR3 is TGTGCCAGCAGACTAGCGGGGGAGGCGGAGACCCAGTACTTC. Protein product: CASRLAGEAETQYF.

The chain recombines TRBV20-1 with TRBJ2-3; unclear D gene. This CDR3 is built from 17 residues. V lost 1 base and J lost 0, with 17 bases in between. Looked up from germline, CDR1 is DFQATT and CDR2 is SNEGSKA (reference sequence). In nucleotides, the CDR3 is TGCAGTGCTAGAGCCCCGAGGAGAAAGATTAGCACAGATACGCAGTATTTT. This encodes CSARAPRRKISTDTQYF.

V gene TRBV3-1 combines with J gene TRBJ1-6; D perhaps matches TRBD1 (5 bases). CDR1 is LGHDT and CDR2 is YNNKEL in the germline V gene (reference sequence). V dropped 3 bases and J dropped 7 bases, with 10 bases sitting between them. The CDR3 is 14 amino acids. The CDR3 is CASSHETVNSPLHF. The CDR3 DNA reads TGTGCCAGCAGCCATGAGACAGTCAATTCACCCCTCCACTTT.

The chain employs TRBV12-3 or TRBV12-4 and TRBJ1-4, with D possibly TRBD1 on 5 matching bases. Trimming took off 6 bases at V and 6 bases at J, with 14 bases between the two ends. This CDR3 spans 14 amino acids. The CDR3 region has the DNA TGTGCCAGCAGAAAAGGGGTTTCTGATGAAAAACTGTTTTTT. Protein: CASRKGVSDEKLFF.

In its sample, this clonotype was seen many times. The chain couples TRBV6-2 or TRBV6-3 to TRBJ1-1; unclear D gene. This CDR3 has 12 amino acids. From germline, CDR1 is MNHEY and CDR2 SVGEGT. Trimming cost V 2 bases and J 0 bases, with 1 base left between them. In DNA form, the CDR3 reads TGTGCCAGCAGTTACATGAACACTGAAGCTTTCTTT. Translating it yields CASSYMNTEAFF.

This sequence joins TRBV7-9 and TRBJ2-2; TRBD2 agrees at 13 bases. The CDR3 contains 16 residues. The V gene end was trimmed by 4 bases and the J gene end by 4 bases; junction bases not matched to a gene: 3. Germline CDR1 is SEHNR and CDR2 is FQNEAQ (reference sequence). The CDR3 region has the DNA TGTGCCAGCAGCTCAAGACTAGCGGGGGGCACCGGGGAGCTGTTTTTT. The encoded protein is CASSSRLAGGTGELFF.

The chain uses TRBV21-1 and TRBJ2-3. TRBV21-1 is a pseudogene. The CDR3 loop spans 11 amino acids. CDR3 loop: CASITTDTQYF. The CDR3 region has the DNA TGTGCCAGCATAACCACAGATACGCAGTATTTT.

This clonotype has more than one count but fewer than ten. A much bigger clone sits one base away, suggesting this may be a read error. The J gene is TRBJ1-5, the V gene TRBV12-3 or TRBV12-4; D call uncertain. V lost 1 base, J lost 4 bases, and 5 bases lay in between. This CDR3 comprises 13 residues. The CDR3 spells CASSLVENQPQHF. In nucleotides, the CDR3 is TGTGCCAGCAGTTTAGTGGAGAATCAGCCCCAGCATTTT.

This chain connects TRBV27 to TRBJ1-5, with TRBD1 matching 12 bases. Per germline, CDR1 MNHEY and CDR2 SMNVEV (reference sequence). The CDR3 runs 18 residues. V lost 5 bases and J lost 0; bases outside the gene matches: 8. The CDR3 loop reads CASSLKGQGAFSNQPQHF. Written as DNA, the CDR3 is TGTGCCAGCAGTCTGAAGGGACAGGGGGCCTTTAGCAATCAGCCCCAGCATTTT.

There are a few counts of this clonotype. The rearrangement joins TRBV15 to TRBJ2-3, with TRBD1 identical over 8 bases. V gave up 3 bases and J gave up 4 bases; unmatched junction bases: 12. Per germline, CDR1 LNHNV and CDR2 YYDKDF (reference sequence). The CDR3 runs 17 residues. The CDR3 reads CATSSYRTGIFADTQYF. The CDR3 nucleotides read TGTGCCACCAGCAGCTACCGGACAGGGATCTTTGCAGATACGCAGTATTTT.

V usage is TRBV20-1 and J usage is TRBJ1-1, with D possibly TRBD1 on 6 matching bases. This CDR3 is 15 amino acids long. The germline CDR1 and CDR2 sequences are DFQATT and SNEGSKA (reference sequence). With 0 bases removed from V and 3 bases from J, the gap between germline ends came to 14 bases. The DNA for the CDR3 is TGCAGTGCTAGAGATCGTATGGAGGGGGACACTGAAGCTTTCTTT. Translating it yields CSARDRMEGDTEAFF.

The DNA for the CDR3 is TGTGCCAGCAGTGATCAGGGGCGCACTGAGCAGTACTTC. As protein: CASSDQGRTEQYF. This chain joins TRBV2 and TRBJ2-5, with a weak D call TRBD1 (6 bases). This CDR3 has 13 amino acids. Germline V gives CDR1 SNHLY, CDR2 FYNNEI. Trimming removed 3 bases from V and 11 bases from J, with 16 bases in between.

The chain uses TRBV5-1 and TRBJ1-2; TRBD1 matches at 10 bases. Germline CDR1 SGHRS, CDR2 YFSETQ. The CDR3 has 15 amino acids. V was pared by 4 bases and J by 6 bases, with 9 bases of the junction left unmatched. This chain's CDR3 is CASSADRGPSHGYTF. The CDR3 DNA reads TGCGCCAGCAGCGCAGACAGGGGGCCTAGCCATGGCTACACCTTC.

In its sample, this clonotype was seen many times. The chain couples TRBV7-2 to TRBJ2-3; D is ambiguous. The germline gives CDR1 SGHTA, CDR2 FQGNSA. V dropped 1 base and J dropped 5 bases, with 4 bases sitting between them. The CDR3 is made up of 12 amino acids. The CDR3, as DNA: TGTGCCAGCAGCTTAGTTATAGATACGCAGTATTTT. Residues: CASSLVIDTQYF.

This clonotype was picked up a small number of times. This chain joins TRBV7-9 and TRBJ1-1; a possible D gene is TRBD1 (6 bases). V lost 3 bases, J lost 0 bases, and 11 bases lay in between. CDR3 length equals 15 residues. Looked up from germline, CDR1 is SEHNR and CDR2 is FQNEAQ (reference sequence). In nucleotides, the CDR3 is TGTGCCAGCAGCTTGGTACAGGGCGTGAACACTGAAGCTTTCTTT. Translating it yields CASSLVQGVNTEAFF.

The chain uses TRBV3-1 and TRBJ2-2; TRBD1 is a possible D gene (6 bases). Germline V CDR1 and CDR2: LGHDT, YNNKEL (reference sequence). This CDR3 is built from 16 residues. Deletions cut 1 base from V and 1 base from J, with 10 bases between. CDR3 region: CASSQVGQRNTGELFF. CDR3 bases: TGTGCCAGCAGCCAAGTTGGACAGAGGAACACCGGGGAGCTGTTTTTT.

V gene TRBV13 combines with J gene TRBJ2-1; a weak D match, TRBD2 (6 bases). Trimming removed 5 bases at V and 8 bases at J, with 22 bases between. There are 16 residues in the CDR3. CDR1 and CDR2 from the germline V gene are PRHDT and FYEKMQ (reference sequence). The CDR3: CASSISGTPPWDEQFF. As DNA, the CDR3 is TGTGCCAGCAGCATCTCCGGGACTCCCCCTTGGGATGAGCAGTTCTTC.

This chain joins TRBV20-1 and TRBJ2-7; D is unresolved. Per germline, CDR1 DFQATT and CDR2 SNEGSKA (reference sequence). This CDR3 is built from 12 residues. Trimming shortened V by 2 bases and J by 7 bases, and 12 bases separated the two germline ends. Here the CDR3 DNA reads TGCAGTGCTAGAAACCGAAGGGATGAGCAGTACTTC. It translates to CSARNRRDEQYF.